Given below is one T cell receptor (beta chain) in context. The data derive from a study of cytomegalovirus exposure and HLA in healthy donors. 60 Vbeta and 13 Jbeta primers were used in PCR. TCRdb's table, derived via immunoSEQ multiplex PCR, lists solely in-frame clones and lacks some. Of under 200,000 clones listed, 80% are singletons. Germline V gives CDR1 MNHEY, CDR2 SMNVEV (reference sequence). V shed 9 bases and J 3 bases; nucleotides not matched to a gene: 8. The CDR3 covers 14 residues. The chain links TRBV27 to TRBJ2-3; 8 nucleotides match TRBD2. The sample consisted of PBMCs. The sequence was collected from a woman aged 45-59 years in good health and CMV-seropositive. The CDR3 coding sequence is TGTGCCAGTCGGGGGGGCCTATTGACAGATACGCAGTATTTT. This gives the protein CASRGGLLTDTQYF.